Shown below are 28 T cell receptor beta chains from a single sample sequenced in a study of CD8+CD57+ T cells in acquired aplastic anemia. Profiling that covered TCR beta VDJ and CDR3 relied on genomic DNA as its template. TCRdb reprocessed the reads via MiXCR and lists one record per CDR3 protein. The repertoire holds 310,000 or so distinct CDR3 sequences, with approximately 60% as singletons. The sequenced patients had an expansion of CD8+CD57+ cells seen by flow cytometry. Sequencing input: sorted CD4+, CD8+, or CD8+CD57+ T cells (not recorded which) from PBMCs. These receptor sequences come from a human donor with aplastic anemia.

As concerns this clonotype: Germline and junction disagree at one end, which may indicate a read error. The V call is TRBV29-1, the J call TRBJ1-1; maybe TRBD1 (5 bases). Germline V gene lookup returns CDR1 SQVTM and CDR2 ANQGSEA. The CDR3 extends over 11 amino acids. The CDR3 here is CSVGQNTGAFF. In DNA form, the CDR3 reads TGCAGCGTTGGACAGAACACTGGAGCTTTCTTT. Drawing the rest from reference TRBV29-1 and TRBJ1-1, the complete variable domain is SAVISQKPSRDICQRGTSLTIQCQVDSQVTMMFWYRQQPGQSLTLIATANQGSEATYESGFVIDKFPISRPNLTFSTLTVSNMSPEDSSIYLCSVGQNTGAFFGQGTRLTVV.

This chain connects TRBV5-4 to TRBJ2-3, with unresolved D. The V gene lost 0 bases and the J gene lost 4 bases, with 15 bases spanning the gap. The length of the CDR3 is 16 residues. Germline CDR1 SGHNT, CDR2 YYREEE (reference sequence). The CDR3 reads CASSLDTDLSADTQYF. The CDR3 nucleotides read TGTGCCAGCAGCTTGGATACGGACCTCTCGGCAGATACGCAGTATTTT. Using reference TRBV5-4 and TRBJ2-3 for the parts outside the CDR3, the full variable domain is ETGVTQSPTHLIKTRGQQVTLRCSSQSGHNTVSWYQQALGQGPQFIFQYYREEENGRGNFPPRFSGLQFPNYSSELNVNALELDDSALYLCASSLDTDLSADTQYFGPGTRLTVL.

This rearrangement joins TRBV5-1 to TRBJ1-5, with D uncertain. V dropped 0 bases and J dropped 7 bases, with 8 bases sitting between them. This CDR3 has 13 amino acids. Germline V gene data show CDR1 as SGHRS and CDR2 as YFSETQ. The CDR3 coding sequence is TGCGCCAGCAGCTTGGGAGTAATGCAGCCCCAGCATTTT. Its protein is CASSLGVMQPQHF.

DNA for the CDR3: TGTGCCAGCAGTTCCGCCGGGACAGGGGGCCTGGACACTGAAGCTTTCTTT. Protein: CASSSAGTGGLDTEAFF. This sequence joins TRBV9 and TRBJ1-1; 12 nucleotides line up with TRBD1. Germline values: CDR1 SGDLS, CDR2 YYNGEE. This CDR3 region has 17 residues. Trimming cost V 5 bases and J 3 bases; bases outside gene matches: 11.

This clonotype was detected many times. The chain combines TRBV15 with TRBJ2-5; D is unresolved. The CDR3 covers 15 residues. The V gene lost 1 base and the J gene lost 1 base, with 10 bases spanning the gap. CDR1 is LNHNV, CDR2 YYDKDF, per germline (reference sequence). In nucleotides, the CDR3 is TGTGCCACCAGCAGAGGGCGGAGTCCCCAAGAGACCCAGTACTTC. Residues: CATSRGRSPQETQYF.

Notes on this clonotype: This sequence may be a read error, since a much larger clone differs from it by one base. This rearrangement joins TRBV9 to TRBJ2-3, with TRBD1 identical over 11 bases. V dropped 4 bases and J dropped 8; count of bases not matched to a gene: 9. The CDR3 length is 15 residues. Germline-derived CDR1 and CDR2 are SGDLS and YYNGEE. The CDR3 bases are TGTGCCAGCAGCCCGGGACAGGGGGGGACTAGTACGCAGTATTTT. Translating gives CASSPGQGGTSTQYF.

This clonotype was observed a handful of times. The V gene is TRBV24-1, the J gene TRBJ1-2, with D possibly being TRBD1 (5 bases). Germline CDR1 and CDR2: KGHDR and SFDVKD. This CDR3 has 13 residues. The V gene lost 4 bases and the J gene lost 7 bases, with 12 bases spanning the gap. The CDR3, as DNA: TGTGCCACCAGTGACCAGGACAAATCTGGCTACACCTTC. It is translated as CATSDQDKSGYTF.

The CDR3 here is CAISDPNLGSGNTIYF. As DNA, the CDR3 is TGTGCCATCAGTGATCCGAACCTTGGCTCTGGAAACACCATATATTTT. The chain recombines TRBV10-3 with TRBJ1-3; no definite D call. The CDR3 spans 16 residues. Trimming left V 3 bases short and J 0 bases short, with 12 bases between. The germline V gene encodes CDR1 ENHRY and CDR2 SYGVKD.

J is TRBJ2-5 and V is TRBV7-2, with TRBD1 matching over 9 bases. CDR1 and CDR2 from the germline V gene are SGHTA and FQGNSA. Germline trimming cut 5 bases from V and 2 bases from J; bases unmatched to any gene: 9. The CDR3 totals 16 residues. CDR3 loop: CASSARTGAIQETQYF. The CDR3, as DNA: TGTGCCAGCAGCGCCAGGACAGGGGCAATACAAGAGACCCAGTACTTC.

This clonotype was seen more than once but under ten times. The chain combines TRBV10-3 with TRBJ2-7, with a tentative D call TRBD1 (6 bases). From germline, CDR1 is ENHRY and CDR2 SYGVKD. Trimming shortened V by 10 bases and J by 3 bases, and 10 bases separated the two germline ends. This CDR3 is 11 amino acids long. CDR3 residues: CATWTDYEQYF. The CDR3 DNA is TGTGCCACATGGACAGACTACGAGCAGTACTTC.

CDR3 bases: TGCAGTGCTTCCCTTCTGACGGGGATTCGCACAGATACGCAGTATTTT. As protein: CSASLLTGIRTDTQYF. V is TRBV20-1 and J is TRBJ2-3, with D possibly being TRBD2 (5 bases). Trimming left V 5 bases short and J 1 base short, with 19 bases between. Germline loops: CDR1 DFQATT, CDR2 SNEGSKA (reference sequence). This CDR3 spans 16 amino acids.

The gene calls are TRBV7-9 and TRBJ1-2; 10 bases agree with TRBD1. From germline, CDR1 is SEHNR and CDR2 FQNEAQ (reference sequence). CDR3 length equals 16 residues. Trimming at V came to 2 bases and at J to 6 bases, leaving 9 bases not matched to a gene. CDR3 in amino acids: CASSLKVSGQGNGYTF. CDR3 coding DNA: TGTGCCAGCAGCTTAAAAGTGTCGGGACAGGGGAATGGCTACACCTTC.

This clonotype was recorded many times. This chain joins TRBV5-1 and TRBJ2-3, with 13 bases fitting TRBD2. This CDR3 has 17 amino acids. Trimming took 4 bases from V and 4 from J; bases not matched to a gene: 9. Looked up from germline, CDR1 is SGHRS and CDR2 is YFSETQ. Here the CDR3 DNA reads TGCGCCAGCAGCCTGCCCGGGACTAGCGGGGAATCAGATACGCAGTATTTT. Amino acids: CASSLPGTSGESDTQYF. The full variable domain, with the rest looked up from reference TRBV5-1 and TRBJ2-3, is KAGVTQTPRYLIKTRGQQVTLSCSPISGHRSVSWYQQTPGQGLQFLFEYFSETQRNKGNFPGRFSGRQFSNSRSEMNVSTLELGDSALYLCASSLPGTSGESDTQYFGPGTRLTVL.

Notes on this clonotype: Germline and junction disagree at one end, which may indicate a read error. The chain carries TRBV9 and TRBJ2-6, with D maybe TRBD1 (5 bases). Germline loops: CDR1 SGDLS, CDR2 YYNGEE. This CDR3 has 15 residues. The CDR3 DNA is TGTGCCAGCAGTCTAACTTACCCTGGGGCCAACGTCCTGGCTTTC. Its protein is CASSLTYPGANVLAF.

The table lists this clonotype with many counts. CDR3 amino acids: CASHQGQGRTEAFF. Here the CDR3 DNA reads TGTGCCAGCCATCAAGGACAGGGGAGGACTGAAGCTTTCTTT. V gene TRBV6-4 combines with J gene TRBJ1-1; 9 bases map to TRBD1. V trimming: 8 bases; J trimming: 5 bases; junction bases outside the gene matches: 9. The CDR3 has 14 amino acids. Germline values: CDR1 MRHNA, CDR2 SNTAGT.

The CDR3 nucleotides are TGTGCCAGCAGTGATCTCCGGGGGTACGAGACCCAGTACTTC. Translated, it gives CASSDLRGYETQYF. The chain carries TRBV2 and TRBJ2-5, with a tentative D call TRBD2 (6 bases). CDR1 and CDR2 (germline): SNHLY, FYNNEI. Deletions cut 3 bases from V and 5 bases from J, with 13 bases between. The CDR3 extends over 14 amino acids.

The chain has TRBV9 and TRBJ2-2, with TRBD2 identical over 14 bases. Germline CDR1 and CDR2: SGDLS and YYNGEE. CDR3 length equals 18 residues. Unmatched junction bases numbered 8, after V lost 3 bases and J lost 4 bases. The CDR3 bases are TGTGCCAGCAGCGCCGGACTAGCGGGGGGCGGAGGCACCGGGGAGCTGTTTTTT. This encodes CASSAGLAGGGGTGELFF. The full variable domain, with the rest looked up from reference TRBV9 and TRBJ2-2, is DSGVTQTPKHLITATGQRVTLRCSPRSGDLSVYWYQQSLDQGLQFLIQYYNGEERAKGNILERFSAQQFPDLHSELNLSSLELGDSALYFCASSAGLAGGGGTGELFFGEGSRLTVL.

The chain is built from TRBV7-2 and TRBJ1-5; D perhaps matches TRBD1 (5 bases). Germline V lookup: CDR1 SGHTA, CDR2 FQGNSA. V was clipped by 1 base and J by 0 bases, with 7 bases between them. This CDR3 has 15 amino acids. The CDR3 region has the DNA TGTGCCAGCAGCTTAGATCAGGGTAGCAATCAGCCCCAGCATTTT. It is translated as CASSLDQGSNQPQHF.

This clonotype was counted ten times or more. The missing conserved phenylalanine or tryptophan at the end of this CDR3 makes a read error likely. V gene TRBV6-5 combines with J gene TRBJ1-6; the D gene is possibly TRBD1 (6 bases). V lost 4 bases and J 8 bases, leaving 18 bases between the germline ends. In germline, CDR1 is MNHEY, CDR2 SVGAGI. The CDR3 contains 16 residues. The DNA for the CDR3 is TGTGCCAGCAGTTTCACACGACAGGCTGGGGATTCACCCCTCCACTCT. This codes for CASSFTRQAGDSPLHS.

In this sample, this clonotype turned up many times. CDR3 sequence reads: CASRTGLAAGAFF. CDR3 DNA: TGTGCCAGCAGGACGGGACTGGCTGCGGGAGCTTTCTTT. The V gene is TRBV6-1, the J gene TRBJ1-1; TRBD1 might be the D (5 bases). Germline CDR1 and CDR2: MNHNS and SASEGT. The CDR3 extends over 13 amino acids. V lost 6 bases to trimming and J lost 10 bases, with 18 bases between them.

This clonotype was counted at least ten times. As DNA, the CDR3 is TGTGCCAGCAGTTTACGGCAGTTGAACACTGAAGCTTTCTTT. Residues: CASSLRQLNTEAFF. The rearrangement uses TRBV27 and TRBJ1-1; no firm D call. V lost 2 bases and J 0 bases, leaving 7 bases between the germline ends. Per germline, CDR1 MNHEY and CDR2 SMNVEV (reference sequence). The CDR3 runs 14 residues.

The J gene is TRBJ2-7, the V gene TRBV10-3, with D possibly matching TRBD1 (6 bases). Germline assignment: CDR1 ENHRY and CDR2 SYGVKD. CDR3 length: 11 amino acids. Trimming shortened V by 10 bases and J by 3 bases, and 10 bases separated the two germline ends. CDR3 DNA sequence: TGTGCCACCCGCAGGGGCTACGAGCAGTACTTC. Translated, it gives CATRRGYEQYF.

This clonotype has only a few counts. The chain is built from TRBV19 and TRBJ2-1, with 11 bases aligning to TRBD1. The CDR3 is made up of 13 amino acids. After removal of 9 bases from V and 7 bases from J, the junction contained 5 bases not matched to a gene. The V gene's germline CDR1 is LNHDA and CDR2 SQIVND (reference sequence). The CDR3 DNA reads as TGTGCCAGCGGGACAGGGGGTAATAATGAGCAGTTCTTC. Protein sequence: CASGTGGNNEQFF.

The chain couples TRBV7-9 to TRBJ1-2; D is possibly TRBD1 (6 bases). CDR1 and CDR2 (germline): SEHNR, FQNEAQ (reference sequence). This CDR3 is 13 amino acids long. V was trimmed by 3 bases and J by 8 bases, leaving 13 bases between them. CDR3 loop: CASSLTTGLGYTF. As DNA, the CDR3 is TGTGCCAGCAGCTTGACTACAGGGTTAGGCTACACCTTC.

The genes are TRBV11-3 and TRBJ2-5, with 9 bases aligning to TRBD1. The CDR3 runs 14 residues. Per germline, CDR1 SGHNT and CDR2 YENEEA. Germline trimming cut 6 bases from V and 4 bases from J; bases unmatched to any gene: 6. The CDR3 protein is CASSPGTGPETQYF. The CDR3 nucleotides are TGTGCCAGCAGTCCCGGGACAGGGCCAGAGACCCAGTACTTC.

This clonotype has more than one count but fewer than ten. This chain uses TRBV2 with TRBJ2-1; the D call may be TRBD1 or TRBD2 (5 bases each). Germline values: CDR1 SNHLY, CDR2 FYNNEI. This CDR3 spans 13 amino acids. The V end was cut by 5 bases, the J end by 9 bases, with 14 bases between. The CDR3 here is CASSQVLGVEQFF. The CDR3 DNA is TGTGCCAGCAGTCAGGTTTTGGGGGTTGAGCAGTTCTTC.

This clonotype was found many times. The genes are TRBV2 and TRBJ2-2; maybe TRBD2 (5 bases). V lost 7 bases and J 10 bases, leaving 10 bases between the germline ends. The CDR3 has 11 amino acids. In germline, CDR1 is SNHLY, CDR2 FYNNEI. The DNA for the CDR3 is TGTGCCAGCACGGAGGCCCTGGAGCTGTTTTTT. Translating gives CASTEALELFF.

The genes are TRBV6-1 and TRBJ2-2, with TRBD1 identical over 7 bases. J lost 1 base, V lost 2 bases, and 1 base had no gene match. The CDR3 consists of 15 residues. Germline lookup yields CDR1 MNHNS and CDR2 SASEGT. The CDR3 is CASSEQGVNTGELFF. In nucleotides, the CDR3 is TGTGCCAGCAGTGAACAGGGGGTGAACACCGGGGAGCTGTTTTTT.